This T cell receptor (beta chain) appears in the sequencing data of a study of glioma-infiltrating T cells after dendritic cell vaccination. Overall study findings and caveats: Only a small number of patients had complete blood and tumor samples.

About this clone itself: Its antigen is unidentified.

The immunoSEQ assay amplified TCRB CDR3 from up to roughly 2 ug DNA. Amplification used 60 V beta primers and 13 J beta primers. Sequencing was performed with immunoSEQ multiplex PCR; in TCRdb, only in-frame clones are kept and a portion is missing. The repertoire holds fewer than 25,000 clones, with 75% to 85% as singletons. V dropped 6 bases and J dropped 2 bases, with 13 bases sitting between them. Per the germline V gene, CDR1 is SNHLY and CDR2 is FYNNEI. This CDR3 spans 14 amino acids. The J gene is TRBJ2-5, the V gene TRBV2; D is possibly TRBD2 (6 bases). This sample comprised blood, obtained before dendritic cell vaccination. This TCR was recovered from a human donor with glioblastoma. CDR3 amino acids: CASRYAGSQETQYF. In nucleotides, the CDR3 is TGTGCCAGCAGGTACGCGGGGAGTCAAGAGACCCAGTACTTC. The full variable domain, its missing parts supplied by reference TRBV2 and TRBJ2-5, is EPEVTQTPSHQVTQMGQEVILRCVPISNHLYFYWYRQILGQKVEFLVSFYNNEISEKSEIFDDQFSVERPDGSNFTLKIRSTKLEDSAMYFCASRYAGSQETQYFGPGTRLLVL.